This passage covers 3 T cell receptor beta chains from one sample sequenced in a study of T cell responses to AZD1222 COVID-19 vaccine. TCRdb's copy holds only in-frame clones and misses some; the assay was immunoSEQ multiplex PCR. The sample lists around 200,000 clones, roughly 92% occurring once. This material consisted of peripheral blood, taken 28 days after the second AZD1222 dose. The origin of the receptors is an adult who received the AZD1222 COVID-19 vaccine.

The chain is built from TRBV18 and TRBJ2-5; 7 positions match TRBD1. Germline V lookup: CDR1 KGHSH, CDR2 LQKENI. V gave up 3 bases and J gave up 5 bases; unmatched junction bases: 9. CDR3 length: 15 residues. The CDR3 region is CASSPGTGAQETQYF. As DNA, the CDR3 is TGTGCCAGCTCACCGGGCACAGGGGCCCAGGAGACCCAGTACTTC.

The rearrangement links TRBV28 to TRBJ1-1; TRBD1 might be the D (5 bases). V lost 2 bases to trimming and J lost 5 bases, with 9 bases between them. The CDR3 sequence is 13 residues long. Germline assignment: CDR1 MDHEN and CDR2 SYDVKM. Written as DNA, the CDR3 is TGTGCCAGCAGTTTAAGGGGAGGTACTGAAGCTTTCTTT. This codes for CASSLRGGTEAFF.

The rearrangement uses TRBV2 and TRBJ1-4; 12 nucleotides agree with TRBD1. The CDR3 covers 15 residues. J was trimmed by 6 bases and V by 7 bases; bases with no gene match: 6. Germline V gives CDR1 SNHLY, CDR2 FYNNEI. CDR3 DNA sequence: TGTGCCAGCACGGGACAGGGGGCGAGGGATGAAAAACTGTTTTTT. This gives the protein CASTGQGARDEKLFF.